This T cell receptor (beta chain) was documented in a study of identical twins. This CDR3 spans 14 amino acids. The V gene's germline CDR1 is MNHEY and CDR2 SVGEGT. V gave up 0 bases and J gave up 1 base, with 6 bases separating them. TCRdb recomputed calls from the 5' RACE reads with MiXCR, one row per CDR3 protein. The sample consists of 450,000 or so distinct CDR3 sequences, 20% to 25% of them appearing once. In regard to this clonotype: What it recognizes is unknown.

Study-wide findings and caveats: Weaker excess twin sharing was observed in beta out-of-frame sequences. Possibly, invariant MAIT and iNKT cells partly confounded zero-insertion analyses.

These sequences were also reported in another study, on T cells expressing NK-cell markers.

The clonotype comes from a woman aged 18 to 35 in good health. Specimen: CD4+ T cells sorted from blood. The rearrangement joins TRBV6-2 or TRBV6-3 to TRBJ1-1, with D unclear. CDR3 amino acids: CASSYSKANTEAFF. CDR3 DNA: TGTGCCAGCAGTTACTCGAAGGCGAACACTGAAGCTTTCTTT.